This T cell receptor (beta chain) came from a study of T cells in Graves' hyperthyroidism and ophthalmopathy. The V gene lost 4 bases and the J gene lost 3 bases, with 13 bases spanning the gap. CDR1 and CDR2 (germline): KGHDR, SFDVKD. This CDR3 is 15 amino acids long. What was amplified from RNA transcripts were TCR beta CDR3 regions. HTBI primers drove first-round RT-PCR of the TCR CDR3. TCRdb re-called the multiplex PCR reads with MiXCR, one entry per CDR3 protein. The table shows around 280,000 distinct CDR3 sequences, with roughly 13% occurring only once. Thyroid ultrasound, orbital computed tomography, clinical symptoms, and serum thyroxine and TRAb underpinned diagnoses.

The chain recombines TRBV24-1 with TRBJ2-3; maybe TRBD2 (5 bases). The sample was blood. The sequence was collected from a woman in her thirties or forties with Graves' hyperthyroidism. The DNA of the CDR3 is TGTGCCACCAGTGACGCTAGCTGGTCAACAGATACGCAGTATTTT. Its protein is CATSDASWSTDTQYF.